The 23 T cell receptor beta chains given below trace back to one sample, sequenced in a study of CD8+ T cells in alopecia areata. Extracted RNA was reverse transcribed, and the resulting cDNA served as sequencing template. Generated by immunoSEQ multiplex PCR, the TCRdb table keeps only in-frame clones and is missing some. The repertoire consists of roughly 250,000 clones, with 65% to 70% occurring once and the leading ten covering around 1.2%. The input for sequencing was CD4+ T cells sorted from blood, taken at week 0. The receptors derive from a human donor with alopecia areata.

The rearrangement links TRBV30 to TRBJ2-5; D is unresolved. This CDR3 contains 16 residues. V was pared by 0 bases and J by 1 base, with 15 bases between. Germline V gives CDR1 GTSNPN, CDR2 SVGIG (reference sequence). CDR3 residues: CAWSVRPREFQETQYF. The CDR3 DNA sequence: TGTGCCTGGAGTGTCCGGCCCCGCGAGTTCCAAGAGACCCAGTACTTC.

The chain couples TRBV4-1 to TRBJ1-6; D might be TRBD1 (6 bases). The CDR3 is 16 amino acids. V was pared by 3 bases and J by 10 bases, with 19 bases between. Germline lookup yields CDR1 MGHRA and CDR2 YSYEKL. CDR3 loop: CASSQDSATGASPLHF. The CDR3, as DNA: TGCGCCAGCAGCCAGGATTCGGCGACAGGCGCGTCACCCCTCCACTTT.

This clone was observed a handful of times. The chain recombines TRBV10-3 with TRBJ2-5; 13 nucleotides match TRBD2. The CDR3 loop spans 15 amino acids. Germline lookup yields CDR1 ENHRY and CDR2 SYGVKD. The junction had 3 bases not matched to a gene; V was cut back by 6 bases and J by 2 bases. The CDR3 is CAIRGGLAGQETQYF. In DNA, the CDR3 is TGTGCCATCAGGGGGGGACTAGCGGGACAAGAGACCCAGTACTTC.

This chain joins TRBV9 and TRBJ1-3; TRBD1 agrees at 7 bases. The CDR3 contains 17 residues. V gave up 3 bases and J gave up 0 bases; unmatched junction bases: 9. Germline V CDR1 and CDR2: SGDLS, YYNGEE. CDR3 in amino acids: CASSESPQGLSGNTIYF. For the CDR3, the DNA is TGTGCCAGCAGCGAAAGCCCACAGGGGCTCTCTGGAAACACCATATATTTT.

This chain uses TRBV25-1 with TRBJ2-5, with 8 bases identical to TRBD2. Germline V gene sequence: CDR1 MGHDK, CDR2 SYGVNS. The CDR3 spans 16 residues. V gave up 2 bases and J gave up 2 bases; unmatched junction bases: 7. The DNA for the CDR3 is TGTGCCAGCAGTGAAAGTATTGCGGGGGGACAAGAGACCCAGTACTTC. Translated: CASSESIAGGQETQYF.

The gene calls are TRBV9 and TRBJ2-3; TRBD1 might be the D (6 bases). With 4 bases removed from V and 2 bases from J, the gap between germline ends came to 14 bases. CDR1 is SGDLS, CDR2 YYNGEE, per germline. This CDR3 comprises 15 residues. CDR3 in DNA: TGTGCCAGCAGCCCAACAGGGAATCCCACAGATACGCAGTATTTT. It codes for CASSPTGNPTDTQYF.

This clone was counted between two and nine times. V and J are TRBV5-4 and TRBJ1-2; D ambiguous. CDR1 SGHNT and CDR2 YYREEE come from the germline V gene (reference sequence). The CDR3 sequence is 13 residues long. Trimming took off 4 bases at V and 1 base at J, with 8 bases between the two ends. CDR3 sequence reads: CASSTELNYGYTF. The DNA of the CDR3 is TGTGCCAGCAGCACGGAACTTAACTATGGCTACACCTTC.

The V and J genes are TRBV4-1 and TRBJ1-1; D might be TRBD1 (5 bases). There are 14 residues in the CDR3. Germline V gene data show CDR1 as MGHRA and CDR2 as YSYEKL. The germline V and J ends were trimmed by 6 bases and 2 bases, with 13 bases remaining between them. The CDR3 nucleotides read TGCGCCAGCAGATTGACCCGGGACAACACTGAAGCTTTCTTT. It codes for CASRLTRDNTEAFF.

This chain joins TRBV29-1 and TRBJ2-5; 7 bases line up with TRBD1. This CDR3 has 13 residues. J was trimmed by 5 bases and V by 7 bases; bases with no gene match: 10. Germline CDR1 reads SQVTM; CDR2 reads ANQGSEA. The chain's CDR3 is CSARKGGYETQYF. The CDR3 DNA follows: TGCAGCGCGAGGAAAGGGGGCTACGAGACCCAGTACTTC.

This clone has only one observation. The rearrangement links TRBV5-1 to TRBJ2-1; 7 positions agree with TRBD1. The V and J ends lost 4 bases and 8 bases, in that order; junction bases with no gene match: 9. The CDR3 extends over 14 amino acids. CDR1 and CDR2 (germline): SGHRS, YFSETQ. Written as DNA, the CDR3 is TGCGCCAGCAGCAGTCGACAGGGATTCTATGAGCAGTTCTTC. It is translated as CASSSRQGFYEQFF. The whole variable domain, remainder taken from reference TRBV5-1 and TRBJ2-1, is KAGVTQTPRYLIKTRGQQVTLSCSPISGHRSVSWYQQTPGQGLQFLFEYFSETQRNKGNFPGRFSGRQFSNSRSEMNVSTLELGDSALYLCASSSRQGFYEQFFGPGTRLTVL.

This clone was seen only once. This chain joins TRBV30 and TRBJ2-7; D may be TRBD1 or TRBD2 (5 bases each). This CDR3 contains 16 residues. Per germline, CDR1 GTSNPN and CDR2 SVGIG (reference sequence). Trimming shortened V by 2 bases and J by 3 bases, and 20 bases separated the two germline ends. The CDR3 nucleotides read TGTGCCTGGAGTCTTGGGCACGGGGCGCTGGGCTACGAGCAGTACTTC. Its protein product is CAWSLGHGALGYEQYF.

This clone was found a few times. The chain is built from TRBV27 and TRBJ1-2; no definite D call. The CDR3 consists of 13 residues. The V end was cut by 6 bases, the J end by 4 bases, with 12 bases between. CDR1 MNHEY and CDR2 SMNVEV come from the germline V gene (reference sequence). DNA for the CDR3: TGTGCCAGCAGCTCGGCCCGGACCTATGGCTACACCTTC. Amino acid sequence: CASSSARTYGYTF.

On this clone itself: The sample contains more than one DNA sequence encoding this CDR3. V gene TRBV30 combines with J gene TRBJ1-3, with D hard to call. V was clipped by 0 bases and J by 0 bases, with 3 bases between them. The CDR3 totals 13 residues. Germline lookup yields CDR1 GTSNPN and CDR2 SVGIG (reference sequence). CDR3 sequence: CAWSVSSGNTIYF. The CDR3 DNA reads TGTGCCTGGAGTGTCAGCTCTGGAAACACCATATATTTT. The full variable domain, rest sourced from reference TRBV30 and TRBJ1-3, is SQTIHQWPATLVQPVGSPLSLECTVEGTSNPNLYWYRQAAGRGLQLLFYSVGIGQISSEVPQNLSASRPQDRQFILSSKKLLLSDSGFYLCAWSVSSGNTIYFGEGSWLTVV.

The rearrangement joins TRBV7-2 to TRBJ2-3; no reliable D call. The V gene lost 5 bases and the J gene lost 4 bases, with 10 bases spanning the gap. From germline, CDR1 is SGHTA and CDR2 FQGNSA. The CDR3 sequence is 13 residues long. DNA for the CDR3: TGTGCCAGCAGCGTGGGATTGGCAGATACGCAGTATTTT. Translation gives CASSVGLADTQYF.

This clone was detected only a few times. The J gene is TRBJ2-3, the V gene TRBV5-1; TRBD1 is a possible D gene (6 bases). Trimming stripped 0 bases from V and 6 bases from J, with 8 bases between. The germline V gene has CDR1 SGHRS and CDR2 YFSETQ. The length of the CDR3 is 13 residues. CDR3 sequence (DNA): TGCGCCAGCAGCTTGGACAGGGTGGATACGCAGTATTTT. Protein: CASSLDRVDTQYF.

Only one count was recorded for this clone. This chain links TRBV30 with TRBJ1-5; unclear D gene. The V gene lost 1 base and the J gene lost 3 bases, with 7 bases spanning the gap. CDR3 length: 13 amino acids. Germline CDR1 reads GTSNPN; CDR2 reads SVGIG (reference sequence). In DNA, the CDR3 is TGTGCCTGGAGTGGGCAGAACAATCAGCCCCAGCATTTT. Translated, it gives CAWSGQNNQPQHF.

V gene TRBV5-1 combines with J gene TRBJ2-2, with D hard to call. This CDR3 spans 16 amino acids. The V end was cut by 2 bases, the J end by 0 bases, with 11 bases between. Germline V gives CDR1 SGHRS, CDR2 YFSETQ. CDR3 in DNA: TGCGCCAGCAGCTTTCTAAAAGTTCCGAACACCGGGGAGCTGTTTTTT. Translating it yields CASSFLKVPNTGELFF. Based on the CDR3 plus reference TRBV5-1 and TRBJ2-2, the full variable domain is KAGVTQTPRYLIKTRGQQVTLSCSPISGHRSVSWYQQTPGQGLQFLFEYFSETQRNKGNFPGRFSGRQFSNSRSEMNVSTLELGDSALYLCASSFLKVPNTGELFFGEGSRLTVL.

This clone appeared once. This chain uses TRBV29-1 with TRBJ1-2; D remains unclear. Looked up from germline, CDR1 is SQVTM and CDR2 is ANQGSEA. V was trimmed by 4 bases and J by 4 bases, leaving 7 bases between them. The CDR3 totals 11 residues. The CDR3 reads CSVGIGYGYTF. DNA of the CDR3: TGCAGCGTTGGGATAGGCTATGGCTACACCTTC.

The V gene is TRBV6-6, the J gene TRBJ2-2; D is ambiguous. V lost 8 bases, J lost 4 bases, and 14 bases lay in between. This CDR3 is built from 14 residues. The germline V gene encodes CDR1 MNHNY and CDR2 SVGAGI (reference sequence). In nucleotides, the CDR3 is TGTGCCAGCCGTCGTGTGCGGCTCACCGGGGAGCTGTTTTTT. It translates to CASRRVRLTGELFF.

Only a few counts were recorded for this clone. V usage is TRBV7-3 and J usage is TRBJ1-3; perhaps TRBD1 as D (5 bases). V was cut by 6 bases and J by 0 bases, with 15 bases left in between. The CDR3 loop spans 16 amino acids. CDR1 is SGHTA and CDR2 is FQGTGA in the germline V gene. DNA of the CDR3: TGTGCCAGCAGTATCGGGGGAAAGAGCTCTGGAAACACCATATATTTT. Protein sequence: CASSIGGKSSGNTIYF.

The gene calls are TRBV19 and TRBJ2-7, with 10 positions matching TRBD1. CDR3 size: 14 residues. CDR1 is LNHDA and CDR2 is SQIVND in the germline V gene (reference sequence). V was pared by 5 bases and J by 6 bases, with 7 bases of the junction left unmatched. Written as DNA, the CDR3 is TGTGCCAGTAGTCCCGGGACAGGGGATCGCGAGCAGTACTTC. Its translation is CASSPGTGDREQYF.

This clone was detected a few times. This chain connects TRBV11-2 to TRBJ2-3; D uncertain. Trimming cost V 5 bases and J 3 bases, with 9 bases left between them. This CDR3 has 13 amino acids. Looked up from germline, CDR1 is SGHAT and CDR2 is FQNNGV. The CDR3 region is CASSPGLTDTQYF. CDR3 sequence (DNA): TGTGCCAGCAGCCCTGGGTTGACAGATACGCAGTATTTT.

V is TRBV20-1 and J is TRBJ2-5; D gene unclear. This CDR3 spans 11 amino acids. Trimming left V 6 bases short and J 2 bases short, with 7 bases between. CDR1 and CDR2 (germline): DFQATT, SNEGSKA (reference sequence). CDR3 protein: CSAWSQETQYF. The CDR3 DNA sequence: TGCAGTGCCTGGAGTCAAGAGACCCAGTACTTC.